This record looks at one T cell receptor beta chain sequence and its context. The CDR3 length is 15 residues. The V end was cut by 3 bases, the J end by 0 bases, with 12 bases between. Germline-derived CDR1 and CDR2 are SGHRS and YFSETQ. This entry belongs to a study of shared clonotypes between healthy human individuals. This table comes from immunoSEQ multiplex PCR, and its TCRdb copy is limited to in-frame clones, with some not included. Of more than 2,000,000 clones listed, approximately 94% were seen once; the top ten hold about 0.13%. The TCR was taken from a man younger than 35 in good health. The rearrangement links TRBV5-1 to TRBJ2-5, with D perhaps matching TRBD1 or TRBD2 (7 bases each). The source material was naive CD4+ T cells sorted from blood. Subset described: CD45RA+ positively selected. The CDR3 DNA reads TGCGCCAGCAGCTGGGGGGGACAGTACCAAGAGACCCAGTACTTC. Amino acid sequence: CASSWGGQYQETQYF.